These 10 T cell receptor beta chains came from one sample sequenced in a study of CD8 T cells in ankylosing spondylitis. Their recognized antigens are unknown. TCRdb reanalysed the 5' RACE reads using MiXCR and keeps one entry per CDR3 protein. The sample lists roughly 440,000 distinct CDR3 sequences, under 20% occurring once. Study-wide points: Ankylosing spondylitis blood appeared to carry a characteristic TCR beta motif of several highly homologous variants.

Material for sequencing was blood, either unsorted or a sorted T cell fraction (not recorded which). These receptors came from a male donor with ankylosing spondylitis.

V is TRBV24-1 and J is TRBJ1-1; unclear D gene. The CDR3 extends over 13 amino acids. Germline CDR1 reads KGHDR; CDR2 reads SFDVKD. The V end was cut by 5 bases, the J end by 4 bases, with 10 bases between. The CDR3 nucleotides read TGTGCCACCAGTGGGGCAGGAGGCACTGAAGCTTTCTTT. Its translation: CATSGAGGTEAFF.

This clonotype came up many times. The V gene is TRBV7-2, the J gene TRBJ2-1, with 7 bases identical to TRBD2. V was pared by 5 bases and J by 8 bases, with 15 bases of the junction left unmatched. The length of the CDR3 is 16 residues. Looked up from germline, CDR1 is SGHTA and CDR2 is FQGNSA. The CDR3 protein is CASSLLRLAQSHEQFF. The DNA for the CDR3 is TGTGCCAGCAGCCTCCTACGACTAGCACAAAGCCATGAGCAGTTCTTC. Drawing the rest from reference TRBV7-2 and TRBJ2-1, the complete variable domain is GAGVSQSPSNKVTEKGKDVELRCDPISGHTALYWYRQSLGQGLEFLIYFQGNSAPDKSGLPSDRFSAERTGGSVSTLTIQRTQQEDSAVYLCASSLLRLAQSHEQFFGPGTRLTVL.

The chain links TRBV7-9 to TRBJ1-2; unclear D gene. Germline V gives CDR1 SEHNR, CDR2 FQNEAQ (reference sequence). V was cut by 1 base and J by 8 bases, with 8 bases left in between. The CDR3 runs to 12 residues. The CDR3 sequence: CASSLDEVGYTF. The CDR3 DNA reads as TGTGCCAGCAGCTTAGACGAAGTAGGCTACACCTTC.

V usage is TRBV20-1 and J usage is TRBJ1-4, with 8 bases identical to TRBD1. The CDR3 contains 14 residues. Germline CDR1 and CDR2: DFQATT and SNEGSKA (reference sequence). V lost 0 bases to trimming and J lost 8 bases; unmatched junction nucleotides: 5. CDR3: CSAREGTGGEKLFF. DNA of the CDR3: TGCAGTGCTAGAGAGGGCACAGGGGGAGAAAAACTGTTTTTT.

There are a few counts of this clonotype. V usage is TRBV6-1 and J usage is TRBJ2-3, with 12 bases matching TRBD2. With V trimmed by 4 bases and J by 4 bases, 6 bases remained unmatched. This CDR3 region has 16 residues. Per germline, CDR1 MNHNS and CDR2 SASEGT. The CDR3 is CASSGTSGRPSDTQYF. CDR3 DNA sequence: TGTGCCAGCAGTGGAACTAGCGGGAGGCCCTCAGATACGCAGTATTTT.

This rearrangement joins TRBV12-3 or TRBV12-4 to TRBJ2-5; TRBD1 aligns across 8 bases. The CDR3 has 15 residues. V trimming: 6 bases; J trimming: 5 bases; junction bases outside the gene matches: 11. CDR3 sequence (DNA): TGTGCCAGCAGCCCCTGGACAGGGTCGGTGGAGACCCAGTACTTC. Protein product: CASSPWTGSVETQYF.

This clonotype has ten or more counts. This sequence joins TRBV29-1 and TRBJ1-1, with TRBD1 as a possible D gene (6 bases). Trimming removed 6 bases at V and 1 base at J, with 12 bases between. CDR1 and CDR2 from the germline V gene are SQVTM and ANQGSEA. The CDR3 is made up of 13 amino acids. The CDR3 sequence is CSVETDRNTEAFF. The DNA of the CDR3 is TGCAGCGTAGAGACGGACAGGAACACTGAAGCTTTCTTT.

This clonotype has a handful of counts. This chain links TRBV7-9 with TRBJ2-2; TRBD1 agrees at 10 bases. V was clipped by 6 bases and J by 6 bases; unmatched bases: 4. This CDR3 has 14 amino acids. Germline CDR1 is SEHNR and CDR2 is FQNEAQ (reference sequence). CDR3 amino acids: CASRDRGSAGELFF. CDR3 bases: TGTGCCAGCAGGGACAGGGGGAGTGCCGGGGAGCTGTTTTTT. The full variable domain, rest sourced from reference TRBV7-9 and TRBJ2-2, is DTGVSQNPRHKITKRGQNVTFRCDPISEHNRLYWYRQTLGQGPEFLTYFQNEAQLEKSRLLSDRFSAERPKGSFSTLEIQRTEQGDSAMYLCASRDRGSAGELFFGEGSRLTVL.

This clonotype was seen many times. V usage is TRBV2 and J usage is TRBJ1-2; 9 nucleotides line up with TRBD1. CDR3 size: 15 residues. Trimming at V came to 5 bases and at J to 4 bases, leaving 8 bases not matched to a gene. Germline CDR1 SNHLY, CDR2 FYNNEI. Here the CDR3 reads CASSKGQGGGYGYTF. CDR3 DNA: TGTGCCAGCAGTAAGGGACAGGGCGGCGGCTATGGCTACACCTTC.

There are many counts of this clonotype. The J gene is TRBJ2-3, the V gene TRBV12-3 or TRBV12-4; D may correspond to TRBD1 or TRBD2 (6 bases each). The CDR3 totals 15 residues. V lost 1 base and J lost 5, with 13 bases in between. Written as DNA, the CDR3 is TGTGCCAGCAGTTTAGGGAAGGGGGGTCTAGATACGCAGTATTTT. Translation: CASSLGKGGLDTQYF.